Shown below are 5 T cell receptor beta chains from a single sample sequenced in a study of T cell responses to AZD1222 COVID-19 vaccine. Sequenced by immunoSEQ multiplex PCR; TCRdb stores in-frame clones only, minus some. The sample holds 140,000 or so clones, 86% seen once. Sequenced material: peripheral blood, taken 28 days after the second AZD1222 dose. Receptors originate from an adult who received the AZD1222 COVID-19 vaccine.

The chain employs TRBV30 and TRBJ1-3; D remains unclear. The V gene lost 5 bases and the J gene lost 0 bases, with 8 bases spanning the gap. CDR3 length: 13 amino acids. CDR1 and CDR2 (germline): GTSNPN, SVGIG (reference sequence). CDR3 protein: CAWFYSSGNTIYF. The CDR3 coding sequence is TGTGCCTGGTTCTACAGCTCTGGAAACACCATATATTTT.

The V and J genes are TRBV19 and TRBJ1-5; 11 nucleotides agree with TRBD1. The CDR3 is 17 residues long. The germline CDR1 and CDR2 sequences are LNHDA and SQIVND (reference sequence). J gave up 4 bases and V 5 bases, and 10 bases lay outside the gene matches. Here the CDR3 DNA reads TGTGCCAGTAGTCACGGACAGGGGGCAAGTAGGAATCAGCCCCAGCATTTT. This codes for CASSHGQGASRNQPQHF.

This sequence joins TRBV5-3 and TRBJ1-4; 8 nucleotides match TRBD1. Being an ORF, TRBV5-3 has a function that is uncertain. The ends lost 0 bases at V and 7 bases at J; junction bases unmatched: 5. The CDR3 runs to 15 residues. As DNA, the CDR3 is TGTGCCAGAAGCTTGGAGGACAGGGTCAGTGAAAAACTGTTTTTT. This gives the protein CARSLEDRVSEKLFF.

V gene TRBV9 combines with J gene TRBJ2-3; the match to TRBD2 covers 7 bases. J lost 3 bases, V lost 0 bases, and 4 bases had no gene match. The CDR3 is 15 amino acids. The germline gives CDR1 SGDLS, CDR2 YYNGEE. The chain's CDR3 is CASSVDLAVTDTQYF. In DNA form, the CDR3 reads TGTGCCAGCAGCGTAGATCTAGCGGTGACAGATACGCAGTATTTT.

This chain joins TRBV30 and TRBJ1-1; D remains ambiguous. CDR1 GTSNPN and CDR2 SVGIG come from the germline V gene (reference sequence). The V gene lost 1 base and the J gene lost 3 bases, with 9 bases spanning the gap. The CDR3 has 13 amino acids. The CDR3 is CAWSEQQDTEAFF. CDR3 in DNA: TGTGCCTGGAGTGAACAGCAGGACACTGAAGCTTTCTTT.